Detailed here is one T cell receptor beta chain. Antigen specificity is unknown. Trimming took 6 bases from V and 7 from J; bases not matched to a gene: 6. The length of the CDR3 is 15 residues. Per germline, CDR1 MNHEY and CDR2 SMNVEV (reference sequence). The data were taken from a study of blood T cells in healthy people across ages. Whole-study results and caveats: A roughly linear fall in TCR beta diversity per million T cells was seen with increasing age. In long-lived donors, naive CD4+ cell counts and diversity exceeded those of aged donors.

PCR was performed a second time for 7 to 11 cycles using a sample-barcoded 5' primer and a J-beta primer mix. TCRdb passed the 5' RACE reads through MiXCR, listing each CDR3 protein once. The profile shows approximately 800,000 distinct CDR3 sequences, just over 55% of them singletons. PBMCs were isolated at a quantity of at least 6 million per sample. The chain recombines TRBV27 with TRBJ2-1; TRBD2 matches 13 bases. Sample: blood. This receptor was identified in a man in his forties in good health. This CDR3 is CASRQTSGRINEQFF. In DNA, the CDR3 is TGTGCCAGCAGGCAGACTAGCGGGAGGATAAATGAGCAGTTCTTC.